A single TCR beta chain is shown here with its context. Its specificity is unknown. The data originate from a study of cytomegalovirus exposure and HLA in healthy donors. Study observations and caveats: A missense DCLRE1C variant was associated with V- and J-gene trimming of TCR beta chains in a later analysis, and an independent cohort replicated the association.

The PCR used 60 Vbeta and 13 Jbeta primers. Measured with immunoSEQ multiplex PCR; TCRdb has only the in-frame clones, and not every one. The table has approximately 190,000 clones, approximately 88% seen once; the top ten hold approximately 2.9%. V shed 0 bases and J 2 bases; nucleotides not matched to a gene: 5. Looked up from germline, CDR1 is SGHRS and CDR2 is YFSETQ. The CDR3 runs 16 residues. The V and J genes are TRBV5-1 and TRBJ2-1; 7 bases fit TRBD1. The origin of this receptor is a woman between 45 and 65 years old in good health and CMV-seropositive. Sequenced material: PBMCs. The CDR3 DNA sequence: TGCGCCAGCAGCTTGGGGGGGACAGAACCCTACAATGAGCAGTTCTTC. It is translated as CASSLGGTEPYNEQFF.